The next 31 T cell receptor beta chains were all read from a single sample in a study of OX40 agonist ivuxolimab in advanced cancers. Assay: immunoSEQ multiplex PCR; the TCRdb copy retains only in-frame clones and omits some. The data hold about 81,000 clones, with around 80% observed a single time. The input for sequencing was CD4+ or CD8+ T cells sorted from blood, taken in a trial of the OX40 agonist ivuxolimab. The receptors originated from an adult with an advanced solid tumor such as melanoma, head and neck, liver or kidney cancer.

This clone was seen a few times. The rearrangement joins TRBV10-3 to TRBJ1-2; 10 nucleotides match TRBD1. The length of the CDR3 is 17 residues. V gave up 0 bases and J gave up 2 bases; unmatched junction bases: 6. Per the germline V gene, CDR1 is ENHRY and CDR2 is SYGVKD. This chain's CDR3 is CAISESPGTGANYGYTF. Here the CDR3 DNA reads TGTGCCATCAGTGAGTCGCCCGGGACAGGGGCCAACTATGGCTACACCTTC.

The chain joins TRBV7-9 to TRBJ2-1, with TRBD2 identical over 7 bases. Germline V gene lookup returns CDR1 SEHNR and CDR2 FQNEAQ (reference sequence). The CDR3 extends over 15 amino acids. J was trimmed by 10 bases and V by 5 bases; bases with no gene match: 14. CDR3 nucleotide sequence: TGTGCCAGCAGCCCAGGCCAGGGACTACAAAGGGAGCAGTTCTTC. Residues: CASSPGQGLQREQFF.

This clone was recorded only once. The genes are TRBV6-6 and TRBJ2-2; D unresolved. The CDR3 is 15 residues long. Germline-derived CDR1 and CDR2 are MNHNY and SVGAGI (reference sequence). V lost 5 bases and J 5 bases, leaving 15 bases between the germline ends. CDR3 in DNA: TGTGCCAGCAGTACCCCCCCGGACGGTACCGGGGAGCTGTTTTTT. This gives the protein CASSTPPDGTGELFF.

This chain joins TRBV27 and TRBJ2-7; TRBD1 matches at 11 bases. CDR3 length: 17 amino acids. J was trimmed by 2 bases and V by 5 bases; bases with no gene match: 11. Germline loops: CDR1 MNHEY, CDR2 SMNVEV (reference sequence). DNA for the CDR3: TGTGCCAGCAGTCGCCGGACAGGGGGCGCATATCCCTACGAGCAGTACTTC. As protein: CASSRRTGGAYPYEQYF.

This rearrangement joins TRBV5-5 to TRBJ2-7; TRBD1 might be the D (5 bases). Germline CDR1 SGHKS, CDR2 YYEKEE (reference sequence). The V end was cut by 0 bases, the J end by 2 bases, with 15 bases between. This CDR3 has 16 amino acids. CDR3 loop: CASSLDGWGQTYEQYV. DNA for the CDR3: TGTGCCAGCAGCTTGGACGGGTGGGGCCAGACCTACGAGCAGTACGTC.

V and J are TRBV5-1 and TRBJ2-7; maybe TRBD2 (7 bases). Trimming pared 7 bases from V and 6 bases from J, leaving 26 bases between. The CDR3 extends over 16 amino acids. Germline values: CDR1 SGHRS, CDR2 YFSETQ. CDR3 loop: CASSPHRGGALSEQYF. CDR3 sequence (DNA): TGCGCCAGCTCTCCCCACCGAGGGGGGGCTTTAAGCGAGCAGTACTTC.

The chain has TRBV5-1 and TRBJ2-5, with 7 bases identical to TRBD2. The CDR3 covers 15 residues. After removal of 8 bases from V and 0 bases from J, the junction contained 10 bases not matched to a gene. Germline V gene lookup returns CDR1 SGHRS and CDR2 YFSETQ. The CDR3 spells CASSEGEGYQETQYF. CDR3 DNA sequence: TGCGCCAGTTCCGAAGGGGAGGGTTACCAAGAGACCCAGTACTTC.

This CDR3 reads CASSLAGSSYNEQFF. CDR3 sequence (DNA): TGTGCCAGCAGTTTAGCCGGGAGCTCCTACAATGAGCAGTTCTTC. This chain uses TRBV28 with TRBJ2-1; a possible D gene is TRBD2 (6 bases). Germline values: CDR1 MDHEN, CDR2 SYDVKM. Trimming removed 2 bases at V and 0 bases at J, with 8 bases between. CDR3 size: 15 residues.

The V call is TRBV28, the J call TRBJ2-7; TRBD2 agrees at 7 bases. V shed 5 bases and J 3 bases; nucleotides not matched to a gene: 16. The CDR3 loop spans 17 amino acids. The germline CDR1 and CDR2 sequences are MDHEN and SYDVKM. The CDR3 loop is CASSPLGDYLPRYEQYV. The CDR3 DNA reads as TGTGCCAGCAGTCCATTAGGGGACTATCTTCCTCGCTACGAGCAGTACGTC.

V gene TRBV15 combines with J gene TRBJ1-5; 10 bases align to TRBD1. Germline loops: CDR1 LNHNV, CDR2 YYDKDF (reference sequence). The CDR3 loop spans 15 amino acids. V lost 3 bases, J lost 6 bases, and 5 bases stayed unmatched. The CDR3 loop is CATSSRQGAGQPQHF. In nucleotides, the CDR3 is TGTGCCACCAGCAGCCGACAGGGGGCTGGTCAGCCCCAGCATTTT.

J is TRBJ2-7 and V is TRBV2; a possible D gene is TRBD1 (8 bases). Germline-derived CDR1 and CDR2 are SNHLY and FYNNEI. V was shortened by 3 bases and J by 3 bases, with 21 bases between the two germline ends. There are 17 residues in the CDR3. The CDR3 here is CASSDNRGARGLYEQYF. In DNA form, the CDR3 reads TGTGCCAGCAGTGACAACAGGGGGGCGCGGGGGCTCTACGAGCAGTACTTC. The full variable domain, its missing parts supplied by reference TRBV2 and TRBJ2-7, is EPEVTQTPSHQVTQMGQEVILRCVPISNHLYFYWYRQILGQKVEFLVSFYNNEISEKSEIFDDQFSVERPDGSNFTLKIRSTKLEDSAMYFCASSDNRGARGLYEQYFGPGTRLTVT.

This clone was counted at least ten times. The CDR3 coding sequence is TGTGCCAGCAGTTACTCGACTGCGGGAGCCTCCTACGAGCAGTACTTC. It encodes CASSYSTAGASYEQYF. The chain is built from TRBV6-5 and TRBJ2-7; 7 nucleotides match TRBD2. CDR1 and CDR2 from the germline V gene are MNHEY and SVGAGI. There are 16 residues in the CDR3. J gave up 0 bases and V 0 bases, and 5 bases lay outside the gene matches.

The chain links TRBV25-1 to TRBJ2-1; TRBD1 agrees at 8 bases. The germline CDR1 and CDR2 sequences are MGHDK and SYGVNS. The CDR3 is 16 residues long. V gave up 4 bases and J gave up 0 bases; unmatched junction bases: 5. CDR3 in DNA: TGTGCCAGCAGTGGGTCTGGACAGGGCTCCTACAATGAGCAGTTCTTC. It is translated as CASSGSGQGSYNEQFF.

The rearrangement uses TRBV9 and TRBJ1-4; D might be TRBD1 (6 bases). Trimming took off 3 bases at V and 4 bases at J, with 19 bases between the two ends. Germline V gene lookup returns CDR1 SGDLS and CDR2 YYNGEE. The CDR3 has 17 residues. The CDR3 is CASSGRVIQGVNEKLFF. The CDR3 region has the DNA TGTGCCAGCAGCGGCCGAGTGATACAGGGCGTTAATGAAAAACTGTTTTTT. Full variable domain (missing parts from reference TRBV9 and TRBJ1-4): DSGVTQTPKHLITATGQRVTLRCSPRSGDLSVYWYQQSLDQGLQFLIQYYNGEERAKGNILERFSAQQFPDLHSELNLSSLELGDSALYFCASSGRVIQGVNEKLFFGSGTQLSVL.

The V gene is TRBV27, the J gene TRBJ2-2; D may be TRBD1 (5 bases). V lost 5 bases, J lost 7 bases, and 11 bases lay in between. The CDR3 is 13 amino acids. Germline CDR1 MNHEY, CDR2 SMNVEV (reference sequence). CDR3 sequence: CASSPYRNGELFF. The CDR3 bases are TGTGCCAGCAGTCCGTACAGGAACGGGGAGCTGTTTTTT.

This clone was observed a single time. The rearrangement uses TRBV7-9 and TRBJ1-4; 7 positions agree with TRBD1. Looked up from germline, CDR1 is SEHNR and CDR2 is FQNEAQ (reference sequence). The CDR3 is made up of 13 amino acids. The V and J ends lost 8 bases and 3 bases, in that order; junction bases with no gene match: 3. CDR3 in amino acids: CASAGTANEKLFF. The CDR3 DNA reads TGTGCCAGCGCCGGGACAGCTAATGAAAAACTGTTTTTT.

This clone was seen a few times. The chain has TRBV4-3 and TRBJ1-4; 8 bases map to TRBD1. V dropped 2 bases and J dropped 6; count of bases not matched to a gene: 8. The CDR3 loop spans 16 amino acids. The germline gives CDR1 LGHNA, CDR2 YSLEER. The chain's CDR3 is CASSQRPGQVYEKLFF. The CDR3 coding sequence is TGCGCCAGCAGCCAAAGGCCGGGACAGGTATATGAAAAACTGTTTTTT.

The chain's CDR3 is CAQPEGGHGYTF. The CDR3 DNA follows: TGTGCCCAACCCGAAGGGGGGCATGGCTACACCTTC. The chain joins TRBV30 to TRBJ1-2, with D possibly TRBD1 on 6 matching bases. Germline V lookup: CDR1 GTSNPN, CDR2 SVGIG (reference sequence). V lost 8 bases to trimming and J lost 6 bases, with 16 bases between them. The CDR3 is 12 residues long.

The V gene is TRBV4-2, the J gene TRBJ2-3; 7 nucleotides agree with TRBD1. The germline CDR1 and CDR2 sequences are LGHNA and YNFKEQ. V gave up 1 base and J gave up 4 bases; unmatched junction bases: 5. This CDR3 comprises 15 residues. The CDR3 here is CASSQGGQRADTQYF. In DNA, the CDR3 is TGTGCCAGCAGCCAAGGGGGACAGAGGGCAGATACGCAGTATTTT.

This sequence joins TRBV4-2 and TRBJ1-2; 7 bases align to TRBD1. Trimming removed 1 base from V and 6 bases from J; junction bases left unmatched: 5. The CDR3 runs to 14 residues. From germline, CDR1 is LGHNA and CDR2 YNFKEQ. As DNA, the CDR3 is TGTGCCAGCAGCCAAGCTTACAGGGGCCATGGCTACACCTTC. Amino acid sequence: CASSQAYRGHGYTF.

The V and J genes are TRBV6-1 and TRBJ2-3; 10 bases are shared with TRBD2. This CDR3 region has 14 residues. V lost 4 bases, J lost 4 bases, and 2 bases stayed unmatched. CDR1 is MNHNS and CDR2 is SASEGT in the germline V gene. The CDR3, as DNA: TGTGCCAGCAGTGGAGCGGGAGGGCCAGATACGCAGTATTTT. It codes for CASSGAGGPDTQYF.

The rearrangement joins TRBV28 to TRBJ1-5, with D possibly TRBD1 on 6 matching bases. Looked up from germline, CDR1 is MDHEN and CDR2 is SYDVKM. V was cut by 8 bases and J by 0 bases, with 17 bases left in between. The CDR3 loop spans 16 amino acids. CDR3 loop: CASFSPGQISNQPQHF. CDR3 nucleotides: TGTGCCAGCTTCAGTCCCGGACAGATTAGCAATCAGCCCCAGCATTTT.

V is TRBV19 and J is TRBJ2-5; TRBD1 or TRBD2 may be the D gene (6 bases each). CDR1 is LNHDA, CDR2 SQIVND, per germline (reference sequence). Trimming removed 3 bases from V and 1 base from J, with 27 bases in between. CDR3 size: 20 residues. CDR3: CASSIILAYKIRGPQETQYF. The CDR3 nucleotides read TGTGCCAGTAGTATCATCTTGGCGTATAAAATACGGGGGCCCCAAGAGACCCAGTACTTC.

The chain employs TRBV6-1 and TRBJ2-7; D is undetermined. The CDR3 is 11 residues long. Germline CDR1 is MNHNS and CDR2 is SASEGT. The CDR3 sequence: CAAVGSYEQYF. In DNA form, the CDR3 reads TGTGCGGCTGTGGGCTCCTACGAGCAGTACTTC.

The chain carries TRBV28 and TRBJ2-1; 8 bases are a match to TRBD2. The germline V gene has CDR1 MDHEN and CDR2 SYDVKM. The CDR3 contains 16 residues. Trimming at V came to 6 bases and at J to 4 bases, leaving 11 bases not matched to a gene. The CDR3: CASSDFGLARYNEQFF. CDR3 DNA: TGTGCCAGCAGCGATTTCGGACTAGCCAGATACAATGAGCAGTTCTTC.

J is TRBJ2-4 and V is TRBV4-1; weak D call: TRBD2 (5 bases). The germline CDR1 and CDR2 sequences are MGHRA and YSYEKL. This CDR3 spans 15 amino acids. Trimming left V 4 bases short and J 2 bases short, with 12 bases between. The CDR3 nucleotides read TGCGCCAGCAGCCCAGGAGTCGGGACCAAAAACATTCAGTACTTC. This gives the protein CASSPGVGTKNIQYF.

The table lists this clone with a few counts. The chain has TRBV28 and TRBJ1-5; weak D call: TRBD1 (5 bases). Germline V gives CDR1 MDHEN, CDR2 SYDVKM. The length of the CDR3 is 14 residues. V dropped 6 bases and J dropped 5 bases, with 14 bases sitting between them. Written as DNA, the CDR3 is TGTGCCAGCAGAACCAAGGAGGGGTATCAGCCCCAGCATTTT. Its translation: CASRTKEGYQPQHF.

This clone was detected ten times or more. This rearrangement joins TRBV27 to TRBJ1-2; unclear D gene. From germline, CDR1 is MNHEY and CDR2 SMNVEV (reference sequence). CDR3 length equals 15 residues. V gave up 4 bases and J gave up 1 base, with 13 bases separating them. CDR3 nucleotides: TGTGCCAGCAGTTCCCACAGCTTACTTAACTATGGCTACACCTTC. Translating gives CASSSHSLLNYGYTF.

This rearrangement joins TRBV4-1 to TRBJ1-4; maybe TRBD1 (6 bases). CDR1 is MGHRA and CDR2 is YSYEKL in the germline V gene. V lost 7 bases, J lost 5 bases, and 17 bases lay in between. CDR3 length equals 15 residues. CDR3 coding DNA: TGCGCCAGCACCAGAACAGGGAGGGAGAATGAAAAACTGTTTTTT. This encodes CASTRTGRENEKLFF.

J is TRBJ2-7 and V is TRBV28; no reliable D call. Germline V gene lookup returns CDR1 MDHEN and CDR2 SYDVKM. This CDR3 has 14 residues. Deletions cut 4 bases from V and 7 bases from J, with 17 bases between. The CDR3 DNA follows: TGTGCCAGCAGTTCCCTCGCAGGAGATTCGGAGCAGTACGTC. Its protein is CASSSLAGDSEQYV.

The chain employs TRBV7-9 and TRBJ1-2; no clear D gene. Trimming removed 5 bases at V and 5 bases at J, with 6 bases between. The CDR3 sequence is 11 residues long. From germline, CDR1 is SEHNR and CDR2 FQNEAQ (reference sequence). As DNA, the CDR3 is TGTGCCAGCAGCCAATCTTATGGCTACACCTTC. This translates into CASSQSYGYTF.